This TCR beta chain originates from a study of blood T cell repertoires in COVID-19. Germline V gene lookup returns CDR1 SNHLY and CDR2 FYNNEI. Trimming pared 7 bases from V and 0 bases from J, leaving 14 bases between. The CDR3 is 15 residues long. Source study methods: Reference gene primer amplification gave estimated nucleated cell counts. Clones were sequenced by immunoSEQ multiplex PCR, and TCRdb holds only the in-frame ones, with some missing. V, J and clone size derive from that table, while D and trimming were established from the DNA sequence. The table records under 100,000 clones, 81% of them present only once.

The sequenced material came from peripheral blood. The V call is TRBV2, the J call TRBJ2-3; TRBD2 is a possible D gene (5 bases). The sequence came from an elderly man with active or convalescent COVID-19. The CDR3 DNA is TGTGCCAGCACAGAGCGAGGGCCTAGCACAGATACGCAGTATTTT. It is translated as CASTERGPSTDTQYF.